These 20 T cell receptor beta chains share one sample of origin, sequenced in a study of blood T cells in healthy people across ages (dated by TCRdb to the mid-2010s). Receptor libraries were prepared by 5' RACE. The instrument given in TCRdb is Illumina HiSeq 2500. The second PCR ran for roughly 6 to 11 cycles and used a J-beta primer mix along with a sample-barcoded 5' primer. TCRdb applied fastp at Q25 and MiXCR to the public reads, then kept only in-frame beta chains. Identical CDR3 protein sequences are pooled into one entry, listed with their most common genes and DNA. Across this sample there are 1.5 million to 2 million distinct CDR3 sequences, with 28% seen only once. The leading ten clones occupy less than 9.5% of the sample. Material: blood. These receptor sequences come from a woman in her twenties or thirties in good health.

The chain carries TRBV3-1 and TRBJ2-1; 8 positions match TRBD2. CDR1 and CDR2 from the germline V gene are LGHDT and YNNKEL (reference sequence). Germline trimming cut 6 bases from V and 6 bases from J; bases unmatched to any gene: 10. This CDR3 spans 15 amino acids. This CDR3 is CASSSGLGVFNEQFF. Written as DNA, the CDR3 is TGTGCCAGCAGTTCGGGACTAGGGGTGTTCAATGAGCAGTTCTTC.

This clonotype was counted at least ten times. V and J are TRBV20-1 and TRBJ2-1; 8 bases align to TRBD2. This CDR3 comprises 16 residues. Germline CDR1 and CDR2: DFQATT and SNEGSKA (reference sequence). Trimming at V came to 1 base and at J to 5 bases, leaving 10 bases not matched to a gene. CDR3 loop: CSARAQGLAGHNEQFF. For the CDR3, the DNA is TGCAGTGCTAGAGCCCAGGGGCTAGCGGGCCACAATGAGCAGTTCTTC.

Note on this clonotype: This may come from a read error, since a much larger clone is one base off. The genes are TRBV7-6 and TRBJ2-1, with D uncertain. Germline-derived CDR1 and CDR2 are SGHVS and FNYEAQ. CDR3 size: 12 residues. The CDR3 coding sequence is TGTGCCGGCAGCTATGGGGACAATGAGCAGTTCTTC. Protein: CAGSYGDNEQFF.

This clonotype was seen ten or more times. This chain connects TRBV20-1 to TRBJ2-1, with 11 bases aligning to TRBD2. V trimming: 5 bases; J trimming: 5 bases; junction bases outside the gene matches: 2. CDR3 length: 13 residues. Germline V gene lookup returns CDR1 DFQATT and CDR2 SNEGSKA (reference sequence). CDR3 DNA sequence: TGCAGTGCTGGGACTAGCGGCGACAATGAGCAGTTCTTC. Protein sequence: CSAGTSGDNEQFF.

This clonotype turned up a few times. One end of the junction is discordant with germline, which a read error may explain. The V and J genes are TRBV5-1 and TRBJ1-2; D is ambiguous. The V gene's germline CDR1 is SGHRS and CDR2 YFSETQ. The CDR3 contains 13 residues. This CDR3 is CASSLNGNYGYSF. The CDR3 nucleotides are TGCGCCAGCAGCTTGAATGGAAACTATGGCTACTCCTTC.

The gene calls are TRBV18 and TRBJ2-7; 7 nucleotides match TRBD1. J was trimmed by 0 bases and V by 2 bases; bases with no gene match: 7. CDR1 and CDR2 (germline): KGHSH, LQKENI. The CDR3 loop spans 16 amino acids. The CDR3 loop reads CASSPLQGRPSYEQYF. The CDR3 DNA reads TGTGCCAGCTCACCATTACAGGGGCGACCCTCCTACGAGCAGTACTTC.

The rearrangement uses TRBV12-3 or TRBV12-4 and TRBJ2-7; D call uncertain. The CDR3 is 13 amino acids. The ends were cut back, 6 bases at V and 3 bases at J, with 12 bases in the middle. The CDR3 here is CASRFGRFYEQYF. The CDR3 nucleotides are TGTGCCAGCAGATTCGGTAGGTTCTACGAGCAGTACTTC.

This chain joins TRBV20-1 and TRBJ2-7; 7 positions agree with TRBD1. This CDR3 contains 14 residues. Germline CDR1 DFQATT, CDR2 SNEGSKA (reference sequence). The junction had 9 bases not matched to a gene; V was cut back by 3 bases and J by 4 bases. For the CDR3, the DNA is TGCAGTGCTAGTCAGGGGGACCTGGGGTACGAGCAGTACTTC. It is translated as CSASQGDLGYEQYF.

The chain links TRBV7-9 to TRBJ2-7; TRBD2 matches at 11 bases. Germline loops: CDR1 SEHNR, CDR2 FQNEAQ (reference sequence). Trimming cost V 1 base and J 5 bases; bases outside gene matches: 13. This CDR3 is 18 amino acids long. This chain's CDR3 is CASSLGQGGTSGSDEQYF. Here the CDR3 DNA reads TGTGCCAGCAGCTTAGGACAGGGGGGAACTAGCGGGAGCGACGAGCAGTACTTC.

This clonotype was detected ten times or more. The J gene is TRBJ2-7, the V gene TRBV20-1, with a weak D call TRBD2 (6 bases). Germline V gene lookup returns CDR1 DFQATT and CDR2 SNEGSKA (reference sequence). The CDR3 has 15 residues. The germline V and J ends were trimmed by 3 bases and 3 bases, with 18 bases remaining between them. CDR3 bases: TGCAGTGCTAGCGGGGGTCGAGGGCAGAACTACGAGCAGTACTTC. Translation: CSASGGRGQNYEQYF.

This clonotype turned up a few times. The chain links TRBV29-1 to TRBJ1-1, with D maybe TRBD1 (6 bases). Germline CDR1 reads SQVTM; CDR2 reads ANQGSEA. There are 13 residues in the CDR3. Trimming shortened V by 5 bases and J by 1 base, and 11 bases separated the two germline ends. The CDR3 DNA is TGCAGCGTTTCGACAGGTGGGAACACTGAAGCTTTCTTT. Translated, it gives CSVSTGGNTEAFF.

This clonotype was observed a handful of times. The chain joins TRBV5-1 to TRBJ2-5; 7 bases map to TRBD1. CDR1 SGHRS and CDR2 YFSETQ come from the germline V gene. The CDR3 is 16 amino acids. Germline trimming cut 0 bases from V and 4 bases from J; bases unmatched to any gene: 9. CDR3 bases: TGCGCCAGCAGCTTGGCCGGGGCAGGGGGTGTAGAGACCCAGTACTTC. Amino acid sequence: CASSLAGAGGVETQYF.

About this clonotype itself: Possible read error: a much larger clone is one base away. The J gene is TRBJ2-3, the V gene TRBV7-2; the match to TRBD2 covers 7 bases. Germline lookup yields CDR1 SGHTA and CDR2 FQGNSA. The CDR3 has 15 residues. The V and J ends lost 5 bases and 8 bases, in that order; junction bases with no gene match: 13. CDR3 sequence reads: CASSLIAGGEGTQYF. Here the CDR3 DNA reads TGTGCCAGCAGCCTAATAGCTGGAGGGGAGGGTACGCAGTATTTT. Supplemented by reference TRBV7-2 and TRBJ2-3, the full variable domain reads GAGVSQSPSNKVTEKGKDVELRCDPISGHTALYWYRQSLGQGLEFLIYFQGNSAPDKSGLPSDRFSAERTGGSVSTLTIQRTQQEDSAVYLCASSLIAGGEGTQYFGPGTRLTVL.

The V call is TRBV5-1, the J call TRBJ2-1; D may match TRBD1 or TRBD2 (6 bases each). This CDR3 is built from 16 residues. Germline values: CDR1 SGHRS, CDR2 YFSETQ. Deletions cut 7 bases from V and 4 bases from J, with 21 bases between. CDR3 DNA: TGCGCCAGCCGAGGGGGGCCCGCTAATTCTTACAATGAGCAGTTCTTC. It codes for CASRGGPANSYNEQFF.

This clonotype was observed a handful of times. Relative to the germline gene, one junction end is altered; a read error may explain this. The chain couples TRBV18 to TRBJ2-7; the match to TRBD2 covers 8 bases. Germline V gene lookup returns CDR1 KGHSH and CDR2 LQKENI. This CDR3 comprises 15 residues. Here the CDR3 reads CASSEFAGGSYGQYF. DNA for the CDR3: TGTGCCAGCTCAGAGTTCGCGGGGGGCTCCTACGGGCAGTACTTC.

This clonotype was recorded only once. The V call is TRBV20-1, the J call TRBJ2-7, with D maybe TRBD1 (5 bases). Trimming took off 6 bases at V and 0 bases at J, with 15 bases between the two ends. CDR1 is DFQATT and CDR2 is SNEGSKA in the germline V gene (reference sequence). This CDR3 is built from 14 residues. CDR3 sequence reads: CSAEDDRNSYEQYF. In DNA form, the CDR3 reads TGCAGTGCCGAGGATGACAGAAACTCCTACGAGCAGTACTTC.

This sequence joins TRBV27 and TRBJ2-1; the match to TRBD2 covers 7 bases. Germline V gives CDR1 MNHEY, CDR2 SMNVEV (reference sequence). After removal of 4 bases from V and 7 bases from J, the junction contained 13 bases not matched to a gene. This CDR3 spans 16 amino acids. The CDR3 here is CASSSAGRGPTNEQFF. The CDR3 nucleotides read TGTGCCAGCAGTTCAGCGGGACGCGGCCCCACAAATGAGCAGTTCTTC.

Regarding this clonotype: Germline is not matched at one junction end, which may reflect a read error. The chain uses TRBV3-1 and TRBJ1-2; D might be TRBD1 (6 bases). CDR1 LGHDT and CDR2 YNNKEL come from the germline V gene (reference sequence). The CDR3 is made up of 14 amino acids. CDR3: CASNQHDRWYGYTF. CDR3 DNA: TGTGCCAGCAACCAACACGACAGGTGGTATGGCTACACCTTC.

This clonotype was picked up many times. The genes are TRBV29-1 and TRBJ2-5, with D possibly matching TRBD1 (5 bases). Germline lookup yields CDR1 SQVTM and CDR2 ANQGSEA. CDR3 length: 14 amino acids. The V gene lost 7 bases and the J gene lost 4 bases, with 19 bases spanning the gap. CDR3 loop: CSADQGAQLETQYF. The CDR3 nucleotides read TGCAGCGCAGACCAAGGGGCACAGCTAGAGACCCAGTACTTC.

V gene TRBV12-3 or TRBV12-4 combines with J gene TRBJ2-3, with 12 bases fitting TRBD2. The ends lost 5 bases at V and 2 bases at J; junction bases unmatched: 5. The CDR3 sequence is 16 residues long. Here the CDR3 reads CASSETSGGTTDTQYF. The CDR3 DNA is TGTGCCAGCAGTGAAACTAGCGGGGGGACCACAGATACGCAGTATTTT.